This TCR beta chain was retrieved from a study of identical twins. General study points: Some out-of-frame alpha sequences were shared by twins, and these showed excess low generation probability.

This clonotype was seen only a few times. The target antigen is unknown. TCRdb reprocessed the 5' RACE reads via MiXCR and lists one record per CDR3 protein. The table records approximately 220,000 distinct CDR3 sequences, roughly 7.5% of them present only once. J was trimmed by 0 bases and V by 7 bases; bases with no gene match: 6. The CDR3 runs 15 residues. Germline V gene sequence: CDR1 SNHLY, CDR2 FYNNEI. These same data were also listed under a study on yellow fever vaccine responses in identical twins.

This sequence was found in a woman under 30 in good health. The chain uses TRBV2 and TRBJ2-4, with 7 nucleotides matching TRBD2. Sequenced material: memory (CD45RO+) T cells sorted from blood. This CDR3 is CASKGAGLAKNIQYF. The CDR3 DNA reads TGTGCCAGCAAGGGAGCGGGACTAGCCAAAAACATTCAGTACTTC.